This T cell receptor (beta chain) was retrieved from a study of T cell repertoires in cytomegalovirus infection. Study in general: An indication of both CMV infection and matching HLA type came from public TCR beta signatures. Findings and limits, study-wide: Dominating the ex vivo response were HLA-C-restricted CMV-specific TCR beta clonotypes. Cumulative public TCR beta family frequency identified CMV carriers with the relevant HLA.

This clonotype was seen a handful of times. No antigen is known for it. J lost 2 bases, V lost 1 base, and 4 bases had no gene match. CDR3 length: 16 amino acids. A single record per CDR3 protein comes from TCRdb applying MiXCR to the reads. There are hundreds of thousands of distinct CDR3 sequences in the sample; roughly 24% occur only once, and 7.5% to 9% lies in the top ten. This TCR was sampled from a human donor in good health (CMV status not recorded). Some clones in this sample may be carry-over from other donors' samples. Source material: CD8+ T cells from PBMCs. J is TRBJ2-1 and V is TRBV12-3 or TRBV12-4, with TRBD2 matching over 8 bases. This chain's CDR3 is CASSLDSGDPYNEQFF. The CDR3 bases are TGTGCCAGCAGTTTAGATAGCGGGGACCCCTACAATGAGCAGTTCTTC.